This TCR beta chain was captured by sequencing in a study of T-cell reconstitution after alpha-beta-depleted transplantation in children. A note on this clonotype: Its cognate antigen is unknown.

Germline trimming cut 3 bases from V and 5 bases from J; bases unmatched to any gene: 10. The CDR3 runs to 14 residues. Per germline, CDR1 DFQATT and CDR2 SNEGSKA (reference sequence). For TCRbeta, the library was prepared with unique molecular identifiers. TCRdb reanalysed the PCR reads using MiXCR and keeps one entry per CDR3 protein. The table has over 200,000 distinct CDR3 sequences, approximately 8.4% seen once; the top ten hold 35% to 45%. Study-level points and caveats: Reportedly, alpha-beta T cells present about two months post-transplant originated from several hundred expanded clones of graft origin. Among T cells one year after transplant, newly produced cells accounted for most counts and diversity.

The chain carries TRBV20-1 and TRBJ2-7, with TRBD2 matching 7 bases. Sample: PBMCs, mostly from graft donor cells, taken 360 days after TCRalphabeta/CD19-depleted stem cell transplant. This clonotype was obtained from a male patient between 2 and 15 years old who had a stem cell transplant for acute myeloid leukemia, so the T cells may come from the graft donor. CDR3 sequence: CSARVASGLHEQYF. The CDR3 DNA reads TGCAGTGCTAGGGTGGCTAGCGGCCTGCACGAGCAGTACTTC.